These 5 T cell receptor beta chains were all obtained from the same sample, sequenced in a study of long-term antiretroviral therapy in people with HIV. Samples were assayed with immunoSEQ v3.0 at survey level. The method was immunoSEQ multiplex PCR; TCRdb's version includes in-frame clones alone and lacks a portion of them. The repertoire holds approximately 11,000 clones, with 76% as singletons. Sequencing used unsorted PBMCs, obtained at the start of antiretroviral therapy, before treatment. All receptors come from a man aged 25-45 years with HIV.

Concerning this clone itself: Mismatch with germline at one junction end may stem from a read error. The CDR3 sequence is CALRTAPDTQYF. CDR3 bases: TGTGCCCTCAGGACTGCCCCAGATACGCAGTATTTT. The chain employs TRBV10-3 and TRBJ2-3; maybe TRBD2 (5 bases). The CDR3 is 12 amino acids. Germline CDR1 and CDR2: ENHRY and SYGVKD.

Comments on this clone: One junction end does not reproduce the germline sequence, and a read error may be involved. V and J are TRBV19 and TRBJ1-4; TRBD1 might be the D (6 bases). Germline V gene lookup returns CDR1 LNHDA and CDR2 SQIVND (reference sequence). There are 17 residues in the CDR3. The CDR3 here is CASSIEGRGGRNGKLFF. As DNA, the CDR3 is TGTGCCAGTAGTATAGAAGGCAGGGGAGGACGGAATGGAAAACTGTTTTTT.

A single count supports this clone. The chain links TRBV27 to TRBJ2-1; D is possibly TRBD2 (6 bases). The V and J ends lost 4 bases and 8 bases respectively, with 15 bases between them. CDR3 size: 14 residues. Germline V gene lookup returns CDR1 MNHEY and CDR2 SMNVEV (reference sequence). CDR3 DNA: TGTGCCAGCAGTTCCCTCCAGACTAGTCATGAGCAGTTCTTC. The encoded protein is CASSSLQTSHEQFF.

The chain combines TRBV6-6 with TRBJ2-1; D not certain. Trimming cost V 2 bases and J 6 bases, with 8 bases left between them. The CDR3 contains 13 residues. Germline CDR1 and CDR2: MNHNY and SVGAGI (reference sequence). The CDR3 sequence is CASSYQEINEQFF. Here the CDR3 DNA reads TGTGCCAGCAGTTACCAGGAGATCAATGAGCAGTTCTTC.

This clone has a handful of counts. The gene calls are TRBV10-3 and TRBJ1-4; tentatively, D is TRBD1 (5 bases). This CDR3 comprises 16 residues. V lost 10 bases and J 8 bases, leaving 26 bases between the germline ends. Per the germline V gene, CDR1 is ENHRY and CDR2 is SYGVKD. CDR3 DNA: TGTGCCACCACCCCGGGGAGAGGGGCCGGAGACGAAAAACTGTTTTTT. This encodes CATTPGRGAGDEKLFF.